This T cell receptor (beta chain) was retrieved from a study of immune heterogeneity within non-small cell lung tumors (dated by TCRdb to 2017 to 2018). In terms of the full investigation: By histology, the tumors were several squamous cell carcinomas, around 10 non-squamous carcinomas and 1 tumor not otherwise specified. TCR repertoires were analyzed from around 57 tumor loci of around 15 patients, while transcriptome data covered only around 45 loci from about a dozen patients. The study combined whole-exome sequencing, RNA-seq and TCR beta repertoire sequencing of multiple spatially distinct regions from each NSCLC tumor to examine intratumoral immune heterogeneity. Binding of neoantigens to the HLA alleles of each patient was predicted with netMHCpan-3.0 for mutant peptides of 8 to 11 amino acids. Overall study outcomes, separate from this receptor: Local T-cell repertoire clonality showed a statistically significant but moderate positive correlation with local tumor mutational burden (R approximately 0.34). Individual patients mostly had different high-frequency TCR beta clonotypes. Identical dominant CDR3B clonotypes recurred across loci within a patient, yet different tumor locations also harbored unique high-frequency clones.

The TCR template was genomic DNA extracted from bulk tumor tissue, and 600 to 650 ng of gDNA was amplified for each sample. During surgery, multiple biopsies were taken from each primary tumor and placed as far apart as possible within the tumor mass. The study cohort was described as untreated, and the patients were newly diagnosed NSCLC cases having curative surgery. The donors were approximately 15 patients with newly diagnosed non-small cell lung cancer who were having surgery with curative intent. A couple of independent pathologists examined the resected tumor masses. Only DNA and RNA samples of high quality went on to sequencing. On this clonotype itself: The antigen it recognizes is unknown. It has no much larger one-base neighbor in the sample; base qualities were not kept.

Relative to germline, V is missing 2 bases and J is missing 1 base, with 12 bases of the junction outside any gene match. Inclusive of the bounding cysteine and phenylalanine, the CDR3 is 18 residues long. This entry keeps only the CDR3 DNA: 54 bases, framed from base 1. A multiplex PCR system amplified the TCR beta CDR3 region, with a first 10-cycle round using 32 V-gene forward and 13 J-gene reverse primers. The first PCR round was done with a QIAGEN Multiplex PCR Kit, and the primer sequences were filed in Chinese patent CN105087789A. Illumina universal primers were attached in a second round of PCR run with the Phusion High-Fidelity PCR Kit. Sequencing of the TCR libraries was done on the Illumina HiSeq X Ten platform in paired-end mode with a 151 bp read length. On the authors' methods: Cutadapt removed reads without multiplex PCR primers, PEAR merged read pairs, and MiXCR with default settings called CDR3 regions. Shannon entropy measured repertoire diversity, while clonality was calculated as one minus the Shannon entropy divided by the ln of the count of productive unique sequences. Clonotypes present at frequencies of at least 0.5% were defined as dominant or high-frequency T-cell clones. Clones were called with MiXCR by TCRdb after fastp trimmed the public reads at Q25, and only in-frame beta chains were retained. Each record represents a unique CDR3 protein, reported with the most common genes and DNA among its rows. TCRdb, not the authors, supplied the V and J calls. The sample yields around 4,000 distinct CDR3 sequences; approximately 30% were counted once. The top ten clonotypes cover 9% to 15% of the sample.

This chain is built from TRBV12-3 or TRBV12-4 and TRBJ2-7, with 9 bases aligning to TRBD1. The clonotype originates from a man aged 55 to 70 with non-small cell lung cancer. Sequencing used lung tumor tissue. The DNA sequence reads TGTGCCAGCAGTTTAACATACAATCCACAGGGGGCGTCCTACGAGCAGTACTTC. This is translated as CASSLTYNPQGASYEQYF.